Described below is a single T cell receptor (beta chain) sequence and its context. Germline CDR1 LGHNA, CDR2 YSLEER. With 3 bases removed from V and 3 bases from J, the gap between germline ends came to 9 bases. The CDR3 consists of 14 residues. TCR beta CDR3 was amplified from genomic DNA by two-round multiplex PCR. Primers targeting each individual TRBV and TRBJ gene were applied in first-round PCR. TCRdb reanalysed the multiplex PCR reads using MiXCR and keeps one entry per CDR3 protein. This sample has around 16,000 distinct CDR3 sequences, with about a sixth found just once. The sample is drawn from a study of prognosis after radiotherapy for stage I lung cancer.

This sample comprised PBMCs, obtained before or after stereotactic body radiation therapy (not recorded which). This clonotype was obtained from a donor aged 50 or older with non-small cell lung cancer. This chain connects TRBV4-3 to TRBJ2-4; D is perhaps TRBD1 or TRBD2 (5 bases each). CDR3 sequence reads: CASSHWGRKNIQYF. CDR3 DNA sequence: TGCGCCAGCAGCCACTGGGGACGCAAAAACATTCAGTACTTC.